The 27 T cell receptor beta chains reported below all come from one sample, sequenced in a study of regulatory T cells in long-lasting Graves disease. Sequencing libraries for TCR beta were prepared with iRepertoire HTBI primers and Arm-PCR of CDR3 regions. MiXCR was run by TCRdb on the multiplex PCR reads, yielding one entry per CDR3 protein. The top ten hold 7.8% of the sample, which has roughly 450,000 distinct CDR3 sequences, around 21% seen once. The time point is: persistent/refractory GD, antithyroid drugs over 5 years with positive TRAb. Following extraction of RNA from PBMCs, that RNA was used to make the TCR library. This material consisted of peripheral blood mononuclear cells (PBMCs), taken when the disease was refractory, from a patient treated with antithyroid drugs. These receptors were collected from a female donor with Graves disease.

This rearrangement joins TRBV18 to TRBJ2-1, with 9 bases lining up with TRBD2. J gave up 8 bases and V 4 bases, and 15 bases lay outside the gene matches. The CDR3 consists of 17 residues. Germline loops: CDR1 KGHSH, CDR2 LQKENI. The CDR3 DNA reads TGTGCCAGCTCACAAAGCCTCGTGCGGGAGGGCCGCGATGAGCAGTTCTTC. As protein: CASSQSLVREGRDEQFF.

This rearrangement joins TRBV7-2 to TRBJ2-7, with D uncertain. CDR3 length equals 14 residues. Trimming cost V 1 base and J 2 bases, with 9 bases left between them. Germline CDR1 and CDR2: SGHTA and FQGNSA. DNA of the CDR3: TGTGCCAGCAGCTTAGATCTAGTCCCCTACGAGCAGTACTTC. Residues: CASSLDLVPYEQYF.

As concerns this clonotype: One base away lies a much larger clone, so this may be a sequencing read error. This rearrangement joins TRBV30 to TRBJ2-6; D may be TRBD1 or TRBD2 (5 bases each). Germline CDR1 GTSNPN, CDR2 SVGIG (reference sequence). The CDR3 is 16 amino acids. CDR3 DNA: TGTGCCTGCGACCTGGGGGTGAGCTCTGGGGCCAACGTCCCGACTTTC. Residues: CACDLGVSSGANVPTF.

This chain joins TRBV6-2 or TRBV6-3 and TRBJ2-7, with TRBD1 matching 8 bases. Germline assignment: CDR1 MNHEY and CDR2 SVGEGT. CDR3 length equals 15 residues. Trimming at V came to 6 bases and at J to 7 bases, leaving 14 bases not matched to a gene. DNA of the CDR3: TGTGCCAGCAGACACCAGGGGGCTAGGTGGGCGGAGCAGTACTTC. As protein: CASRHQGARWAEQYF.

Concerning this clonotype itself: Germline and junction disagree at one end, which may indicate a read error. This chain joins TRBV5-1 and TRBJ2-7; 11 nucleotides align to TRBD1. Germline CDR1 SGHRS, CDR2 YFSETQ. This CDR3 has 14 residues. The CDR3 region is CASGPGQGVYERYF. The CDR3 DNA follows: TGCGCCAGCGGTCCGGGACAGGGGGTCTACGAGCGGTACTTC.

The chain carries TRBV7-2 and TRBJ1-6, with D tentatively TRBD1 (5 bases). CDR1 SGHTA and CDR2 FQGNSA come from the germline V gene. CDR3 size: 19 residues. V was clipped by 2 bases and J by 8 bases, with 25 bases between them. The CDR3, as DNA: TGTGCCAGCAGCTTATTATCTGCAGGGCTGGTAGGGATTGATTCACCCCTCCACTTT. Translated: CASSLLSAGLVGIDSPLHF.

Regarding this clonotype: This may stem from a read error, because a much larger clone lies one nucleotide away. This chain connects TRBV2 to TRBJ2-4; D is ambiguous. The germline V gene has CDR1 SNHLY and CDR2 FYNNEI. This CDR3 region has 13 residues. The CDR3 DNA reads as TGTGCCGGCAGTGACCAGGACCCAAACATTCAGTACTTC. As protein: CAGSDQDPNIQYF.

Comments on this clonotype: At one boundary the junction diverges from the germline segment, which might be a read error. The chain links TRBV19 to TRBJ2-1; tentatively, D is TRBD1 (6 bases). This CDR3 has 16 amino acids. Germline V gene sequence: CDR1 LNHDA, CDR2 SQIVND (reference sequence). Written as DNA, the CDR3 is TGTACCAGTAGTTATTCCGGACAGTCCGGATACAATGAGCAGTTCTTC. Its translation is CTSSYSGQSGYNEQFF.

This clonotype has ten or more counts. The chain couples TRBV29-1 to TRBJ2-7, with TRBD1 as a possible D gene (6 bases). Germline CDR1 reads SQVTM; CDR2 reads ANQGSEA. This CDR3 region has 13 residues. Trimming removed 5 bases from V and 4 bases from J, with 15 bases in between. Written as DNA, the CDR3 is TGCAGCGTTCATTCAGGGGAGAAGTACGAGCAGTACTTC. It translates to CSVHSGEKYEQYF.

This clonotype was counted many times. The chain couples TRBV6-1 to TRBJ2-7; 10 bases map to TRBD2. V gave up 7 bases and J gave up 3 bases; unmatched junction bases: 9. The length of the CDR3 is 15 residues. The V gene's germline CDR1 is MNHNS and CDR2 SASEGT. This CDR3 is CASIIRLAGYYEQYF. CDR3 nucleotide sequence: TGTGCCAGCATAATCAGACTAGCGGGTTACTACGAGCAGTACTTC.

The chain links TRBV6-1 to TRBJ1-3; no clear D gene. CDR3 length: 16 residues. With 2 bases removed from V and 4 bases from J, the gap between germline ends came to 15 bases. Germline CDR1 MNHNS, CDR2 SASEGT. This chain's CDR3 is CASSEFKRVSGNTIYF. For the CDR3, the DNA is TGTGCCAGCAGTGAATTTAAGAGGGTATCGGGAAACACCATATATTTT.

The sample holds a few counts of this clonotype. The chain is built from TRBV7-9 and TRBJ1-6; D unresolved. The V gene lost 1 base and the J gene lost 9 bases, with 16 bases spanning the gap. There are 16 residues in the CDR3. Germline V lookup: CDR1 SEHNR, CDR2 FQNEAQ (reference sequence). The CDR3 loop reads CASSLDWIGAGSPLHF. CDR3 DNA sequence: TGTGCCAGCAGCTTAGATTGGATAGGCGCGGGTTCACCCCTCCACTTT.

The rearrangement links TRBV18 to TRBJ2-3; D gene uncertain. Germline CDR1 is KGHSH and CDR2 is LQKENI. Between the trimmed V and J ends, which lost 4 bases and 0 bases, there was a span of 8 bases. This CDR3 has 14 amino acids. The CDR3: CASSLQQSTDTQYF. CDR3 coding DNA: TGTGCCAGCTCACTCCAACAGAGCACAGATACGCAGTATTTT.

This clonotype was recorded a few times. J is TRBJ1-1 and V is TRBV25-1; possibly TRBD1 for D (5 bases). Trimming left V 6 bases short and J 10 bases short, with 15 bases between. CDR1 and CDR2 (germline): MGHDK, SYGVNS. This CDR3 region has 12 residues. CDR3 sequence: CASRWDGPTAFF. In nucleotides, the CDR3 is TGTGCCAGCAGATGGGACGGACCAACAGCTTTCTTT. Based on the CDR3 plus reference TRBV25-1 and TRBJ1-1, the full variable domain is EADIYQTPRYLVIGTGKKITLECSQTMGHDKMYWYQQDPGMELHLIHYSYGVNSTEKGDLSSESTVSRIRTEHFPLTLESARPSHTSQYLCASRWDGPTAFFGQGTRLTVV.

The chain joins TRBV30 to TRBJ2-5, with D hard to call. The CDR3 has 11 amino acids. The V end lost 8 bases, the J end lost 5 bases, and 12 bases lay between the germline ends. CDR1 GTSNPN and CDR2 SVGIG come from the germline V gene (reference sequence). CDR3 protein: CAGSNVETQYF. CDR3 in DNA: TGTGCCGGATCCAATGTGGAGACCCAGTACTTC.

Points on this clonotype: At one end the junction does not follow the germline gene, possibly because of a read error. This chain links TRBV11-2 with TRBJ2-1, with 9 nucleotides matching TRBD2. From germline, CDR1 is SGHAT and CDR2 FQNNGV. The CDR3 extends over 12 amino acids. CDR3 loop: CASSRWTSEQLF. CDR3 nucleotides: TGTGCCAGCAGCCGATGGACTAGCGAGCAGCTCTTC.

This chain links TRBV20-1 with TRBJ1-2; 8 nucleotides line up with TRBD1. Germline CDR1 is DFQATT and CDR2 is SNEGSKA (reference sequence). The trim removed 6 bases at V and 3 bases at J, leaving 6 bases unmatched. CDR3 size: 13 residues. CDR3 DNA sequence: TGCAGTGCCTACATGACAGGGGACTATGGCTACACCTTC. Translated, it gives CSAYMTGDYGYTF.

This clonotype has a count of ten or more. J is TRBJ2-7 and V is TRBV12-3 or TRBV12-4, with TRBD1 as a possible D gene (6 bases). The CDR3 contains 15 residues. Trimming shortened V by 6 bases and J by 2 bases, and 17 bases separated the two germline ends. CDR3 protein: CASSTTGIWTYEQYF. The CDR3 nucleotides are TGTGCCAGCAGCACAACAGGGATTTGGACCTACGAGCAGTACTTC.

Regarding this clonotype: A read error is possible here, since a much larger clone lies one base away. This rearrangement joins TRBV6-5 to TRBJ2-2; no firm D call. Germline CDR1 MNHEY, CDR2 SVGAGI. The CDR3 consists of 13 residues. The CDR3: CVSSYSSPGELFF. In DNA form, the CDR3 reads TGTGTCAGCAGTTACTCGTCCCCCGGGGAGCTGTTTTTT.

About this clonotype: A single base separates this from a much larger clone, so it may be a read error. V and J are TRBV9 and TRBJ1-1, with a possible D match to TRBD1 (5 bases). The length of the CDR3 is 17 residues. Germline CDR1 reads SGDLS; CDR2 reads YYNGEE. The CDR3 spells CASSVVRTPTMNIEAFF. The CDR3 DNA reads as TGTGCCAGCAGCGTAGTACGGACACCAACTATGAACATTGAAGCTTTCTTT. Together with reference TRBV9 and TRBJ1-1, the CDR3 gives the full variable domain: DSGVTQTPKHLITATGQRVTLRCSPRSGDLSVYWYQQSLDQGLQFLIQYYNGEERAKGNILERFSAQQFPDLHSELNLSSLELGDSALYFCASSVVRTPTMNIEAFFGQGTRLTVV.

This clonotype was seen a handful of times. The rearrangement links TRBV14 to TRBJ1-1; D is unresolved. The CDR3 totals 12 residues. Germline V CDR1 and CDR2: SGHDN, FVKESK. V lost 2 bases and J 6 bases, leaving 7 bases between the germline ends. The CDR3 is CASSQIRPEAFF. In nucleotides, the CDR3 is TGTGCCAGCAGCCAAATCCGGCCTGAAGCTTTCTTT.

This clonotype was recorded at least ten times. CDR3 protein: CASSRTAGRPNQPQHF. The CDR3 DNA reads TGTGCCAGCAGCCGCACCGCGGGACGGCCAAATCAGCCCCAGCATTTT. This sequence joins TRBV28 and TRBJ1-5; D is perhaps TRBD1 (5 bases). Looked up from germline, CDR1 is MDHEN and CDR2 is SYDVKM. The CDR3 spans 16 residues. The V gene lost 6 bases and the J gene lost 4 bases, with 19 bases spanning the gap.

This clonotype was detected ten times or more. This chain connects TRBV5-5 to TRBJ1-2; tentatively, D is TRBD1 (5 bases). V dropped 1 base and J dropped 4 bases, with 17 bases sitting between them. This CDR3 has 16 residues. Germline V lookup: CDR1 SGHKS, CDR2 YYEKEE (reference sequence). CDR3 sequence: CASSLWGSGRGYGYTF. CDR3 sequence (DNA): TGTGCCAGCAGCTTGTGGGGCTCCGGTAGGGGCTATGGCTACACCTTC.

This chain joins TRBV13 and TRBJ1-1; D is unresolved. The CDR3 extends over 14 amino acids. Trimming cost V 0 bases and J 5 bases, with 10 bases left between them. CDR1 is PRHDT and CDR2 is FYEKMQ in the germline V gene (reference sequence). The CDR3 spells CASSLGTGRTEAFF. Here the CDR3 DNA reads TGTGCCAGCAGCTTAGGGACGGGGAGGACTGAAGCTTTCTTT.

The V and J genes are TRBV27 and TRBJ2-5; D is uncertain. V was trimmed by 6 bases and J by 4 bases, leaving 12 bases between them. The CDR3 consists of 13 residues. Per germline, CDR1 MNHEY and CDR2 SMNVEV (reference sequence). CDR3 sequence reads: CASSPNNGETQYF. CDR3 nucleotide sequence: TGTGCCAGCAGCCCAAACAACGGAGAGACCCAGTACTTC.

This clonotype was detected many times. The chain has TRBV10-3 and TRBJ2-7, with a tentative D call TRBD2 (5 bases). CDR1 is ENHRY and CDR2 is SYGVKD in the germline V gene. V gave up 6 bases and J gave up 3 bases, with 6 bases separating them. There are 11 residues in the CDR3. The CDR3 bases are TGTGCCATCAGCGGGAACTACGAGCAGTACTTC. This gives the protein CAISGNYEQYF.

The chain carries TRBV6-5 and TRBJ2-1, with D uncertain. Germline V CDR1 and CDR2: MNHEY, SVGAGI. The CDR3 extends over 14 amino acids. The V end lost 2 bases, the J end lost 6 bases, and 11 bases lay between the germline ends. The CDR3 sequence: CASSYHWLGNEQFF. The DNA for the CDR3 is TGTGCCAGCAGTTACCATTGGTTGGGCAATGAGCAGTTCTTC.